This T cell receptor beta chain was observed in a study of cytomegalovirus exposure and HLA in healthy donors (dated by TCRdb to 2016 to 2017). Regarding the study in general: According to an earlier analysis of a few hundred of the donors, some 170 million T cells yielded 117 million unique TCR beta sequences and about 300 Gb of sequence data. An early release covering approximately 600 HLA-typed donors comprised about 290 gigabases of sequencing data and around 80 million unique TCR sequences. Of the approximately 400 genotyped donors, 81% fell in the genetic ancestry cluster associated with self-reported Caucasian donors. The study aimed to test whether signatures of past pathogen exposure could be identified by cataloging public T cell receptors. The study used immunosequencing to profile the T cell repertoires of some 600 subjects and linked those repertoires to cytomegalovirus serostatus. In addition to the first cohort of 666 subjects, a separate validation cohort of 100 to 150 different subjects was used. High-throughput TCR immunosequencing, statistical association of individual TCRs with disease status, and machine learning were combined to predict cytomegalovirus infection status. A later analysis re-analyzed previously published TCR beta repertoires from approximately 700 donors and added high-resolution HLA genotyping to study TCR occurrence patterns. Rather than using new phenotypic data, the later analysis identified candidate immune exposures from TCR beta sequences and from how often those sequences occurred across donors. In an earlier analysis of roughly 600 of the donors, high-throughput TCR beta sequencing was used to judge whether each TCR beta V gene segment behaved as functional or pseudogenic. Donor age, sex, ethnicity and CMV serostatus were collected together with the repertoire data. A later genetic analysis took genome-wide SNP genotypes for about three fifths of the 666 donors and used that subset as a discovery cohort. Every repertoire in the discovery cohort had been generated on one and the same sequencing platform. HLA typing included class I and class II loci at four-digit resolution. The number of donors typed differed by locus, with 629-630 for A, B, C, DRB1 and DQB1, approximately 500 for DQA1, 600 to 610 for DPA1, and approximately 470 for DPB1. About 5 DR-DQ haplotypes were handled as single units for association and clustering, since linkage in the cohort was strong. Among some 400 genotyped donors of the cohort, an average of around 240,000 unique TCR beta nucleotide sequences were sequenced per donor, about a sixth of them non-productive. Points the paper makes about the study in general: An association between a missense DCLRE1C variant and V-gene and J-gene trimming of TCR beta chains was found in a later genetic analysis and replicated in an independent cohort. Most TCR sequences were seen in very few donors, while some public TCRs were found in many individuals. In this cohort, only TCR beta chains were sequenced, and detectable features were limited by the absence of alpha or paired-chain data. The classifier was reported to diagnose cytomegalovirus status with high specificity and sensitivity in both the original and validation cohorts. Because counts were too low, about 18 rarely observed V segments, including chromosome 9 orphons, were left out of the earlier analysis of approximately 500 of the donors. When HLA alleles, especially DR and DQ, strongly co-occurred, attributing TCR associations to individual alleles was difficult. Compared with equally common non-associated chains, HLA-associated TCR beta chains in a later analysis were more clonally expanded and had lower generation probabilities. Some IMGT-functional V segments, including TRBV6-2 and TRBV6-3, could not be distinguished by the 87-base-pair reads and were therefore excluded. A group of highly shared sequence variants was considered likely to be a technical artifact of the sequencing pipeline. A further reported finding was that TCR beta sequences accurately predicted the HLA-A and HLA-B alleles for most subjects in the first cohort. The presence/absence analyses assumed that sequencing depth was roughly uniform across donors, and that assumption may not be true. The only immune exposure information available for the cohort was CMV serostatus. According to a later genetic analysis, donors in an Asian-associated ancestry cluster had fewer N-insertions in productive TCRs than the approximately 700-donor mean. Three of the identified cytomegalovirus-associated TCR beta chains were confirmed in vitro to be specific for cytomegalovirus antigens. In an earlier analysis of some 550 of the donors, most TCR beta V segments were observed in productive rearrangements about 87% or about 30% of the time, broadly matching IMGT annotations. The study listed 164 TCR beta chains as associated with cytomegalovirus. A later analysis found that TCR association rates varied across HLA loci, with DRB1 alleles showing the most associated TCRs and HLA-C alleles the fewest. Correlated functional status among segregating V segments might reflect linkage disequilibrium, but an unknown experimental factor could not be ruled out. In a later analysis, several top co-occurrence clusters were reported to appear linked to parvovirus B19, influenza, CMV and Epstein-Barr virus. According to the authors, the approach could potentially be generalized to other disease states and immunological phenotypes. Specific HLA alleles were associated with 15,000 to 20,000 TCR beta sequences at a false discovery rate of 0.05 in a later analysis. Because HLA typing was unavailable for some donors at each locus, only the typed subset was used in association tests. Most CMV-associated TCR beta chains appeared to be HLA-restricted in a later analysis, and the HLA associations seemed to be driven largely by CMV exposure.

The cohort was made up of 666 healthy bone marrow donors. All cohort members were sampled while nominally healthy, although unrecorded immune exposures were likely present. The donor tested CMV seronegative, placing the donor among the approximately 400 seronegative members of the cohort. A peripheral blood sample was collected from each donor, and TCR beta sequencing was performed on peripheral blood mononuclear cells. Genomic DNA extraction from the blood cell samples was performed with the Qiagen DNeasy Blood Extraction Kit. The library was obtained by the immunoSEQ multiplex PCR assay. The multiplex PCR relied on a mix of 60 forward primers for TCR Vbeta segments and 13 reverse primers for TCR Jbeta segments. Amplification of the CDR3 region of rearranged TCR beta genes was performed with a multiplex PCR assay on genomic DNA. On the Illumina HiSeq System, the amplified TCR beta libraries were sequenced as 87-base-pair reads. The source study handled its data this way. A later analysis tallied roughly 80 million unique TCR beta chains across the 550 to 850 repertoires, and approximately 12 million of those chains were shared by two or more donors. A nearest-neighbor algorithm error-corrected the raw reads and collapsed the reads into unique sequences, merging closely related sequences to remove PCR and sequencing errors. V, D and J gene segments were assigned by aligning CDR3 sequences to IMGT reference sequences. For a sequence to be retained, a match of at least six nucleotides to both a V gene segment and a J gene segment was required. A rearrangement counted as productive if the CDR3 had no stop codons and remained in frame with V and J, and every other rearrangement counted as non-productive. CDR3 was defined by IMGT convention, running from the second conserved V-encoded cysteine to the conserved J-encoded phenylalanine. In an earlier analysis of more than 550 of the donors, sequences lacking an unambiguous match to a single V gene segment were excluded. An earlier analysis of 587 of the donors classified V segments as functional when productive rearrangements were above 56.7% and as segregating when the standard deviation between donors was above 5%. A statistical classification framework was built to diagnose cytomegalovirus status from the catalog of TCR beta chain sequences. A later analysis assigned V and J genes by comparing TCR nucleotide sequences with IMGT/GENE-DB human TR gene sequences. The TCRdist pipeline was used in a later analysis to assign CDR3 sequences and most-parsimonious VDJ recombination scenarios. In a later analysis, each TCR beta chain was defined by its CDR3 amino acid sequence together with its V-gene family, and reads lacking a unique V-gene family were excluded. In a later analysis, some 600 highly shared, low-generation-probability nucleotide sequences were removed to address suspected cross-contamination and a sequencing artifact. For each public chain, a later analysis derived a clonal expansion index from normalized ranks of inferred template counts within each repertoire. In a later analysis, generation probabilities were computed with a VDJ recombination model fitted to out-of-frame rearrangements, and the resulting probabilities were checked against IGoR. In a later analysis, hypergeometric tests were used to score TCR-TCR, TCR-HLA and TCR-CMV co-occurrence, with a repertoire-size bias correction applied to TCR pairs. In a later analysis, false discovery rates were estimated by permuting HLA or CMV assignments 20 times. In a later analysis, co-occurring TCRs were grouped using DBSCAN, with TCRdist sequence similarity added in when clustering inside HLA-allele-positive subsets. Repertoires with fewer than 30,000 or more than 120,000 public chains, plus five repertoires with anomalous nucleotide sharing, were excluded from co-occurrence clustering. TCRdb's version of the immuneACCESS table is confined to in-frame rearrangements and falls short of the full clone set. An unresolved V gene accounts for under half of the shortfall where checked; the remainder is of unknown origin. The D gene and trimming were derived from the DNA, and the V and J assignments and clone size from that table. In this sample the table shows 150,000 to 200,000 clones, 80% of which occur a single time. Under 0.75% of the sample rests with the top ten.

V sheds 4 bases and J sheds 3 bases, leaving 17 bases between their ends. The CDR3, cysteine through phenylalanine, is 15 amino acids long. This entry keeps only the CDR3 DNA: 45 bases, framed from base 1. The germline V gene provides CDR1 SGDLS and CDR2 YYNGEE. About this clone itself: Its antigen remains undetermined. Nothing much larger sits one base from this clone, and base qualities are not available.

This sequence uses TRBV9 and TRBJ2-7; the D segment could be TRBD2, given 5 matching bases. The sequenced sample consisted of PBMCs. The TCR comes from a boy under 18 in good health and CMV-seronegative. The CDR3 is CASSSHPLRDYEQYF. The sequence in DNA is TGTGCCAGCAGCTCTCACCCCCTCCGGGACTACGAGCAGTACTTC.